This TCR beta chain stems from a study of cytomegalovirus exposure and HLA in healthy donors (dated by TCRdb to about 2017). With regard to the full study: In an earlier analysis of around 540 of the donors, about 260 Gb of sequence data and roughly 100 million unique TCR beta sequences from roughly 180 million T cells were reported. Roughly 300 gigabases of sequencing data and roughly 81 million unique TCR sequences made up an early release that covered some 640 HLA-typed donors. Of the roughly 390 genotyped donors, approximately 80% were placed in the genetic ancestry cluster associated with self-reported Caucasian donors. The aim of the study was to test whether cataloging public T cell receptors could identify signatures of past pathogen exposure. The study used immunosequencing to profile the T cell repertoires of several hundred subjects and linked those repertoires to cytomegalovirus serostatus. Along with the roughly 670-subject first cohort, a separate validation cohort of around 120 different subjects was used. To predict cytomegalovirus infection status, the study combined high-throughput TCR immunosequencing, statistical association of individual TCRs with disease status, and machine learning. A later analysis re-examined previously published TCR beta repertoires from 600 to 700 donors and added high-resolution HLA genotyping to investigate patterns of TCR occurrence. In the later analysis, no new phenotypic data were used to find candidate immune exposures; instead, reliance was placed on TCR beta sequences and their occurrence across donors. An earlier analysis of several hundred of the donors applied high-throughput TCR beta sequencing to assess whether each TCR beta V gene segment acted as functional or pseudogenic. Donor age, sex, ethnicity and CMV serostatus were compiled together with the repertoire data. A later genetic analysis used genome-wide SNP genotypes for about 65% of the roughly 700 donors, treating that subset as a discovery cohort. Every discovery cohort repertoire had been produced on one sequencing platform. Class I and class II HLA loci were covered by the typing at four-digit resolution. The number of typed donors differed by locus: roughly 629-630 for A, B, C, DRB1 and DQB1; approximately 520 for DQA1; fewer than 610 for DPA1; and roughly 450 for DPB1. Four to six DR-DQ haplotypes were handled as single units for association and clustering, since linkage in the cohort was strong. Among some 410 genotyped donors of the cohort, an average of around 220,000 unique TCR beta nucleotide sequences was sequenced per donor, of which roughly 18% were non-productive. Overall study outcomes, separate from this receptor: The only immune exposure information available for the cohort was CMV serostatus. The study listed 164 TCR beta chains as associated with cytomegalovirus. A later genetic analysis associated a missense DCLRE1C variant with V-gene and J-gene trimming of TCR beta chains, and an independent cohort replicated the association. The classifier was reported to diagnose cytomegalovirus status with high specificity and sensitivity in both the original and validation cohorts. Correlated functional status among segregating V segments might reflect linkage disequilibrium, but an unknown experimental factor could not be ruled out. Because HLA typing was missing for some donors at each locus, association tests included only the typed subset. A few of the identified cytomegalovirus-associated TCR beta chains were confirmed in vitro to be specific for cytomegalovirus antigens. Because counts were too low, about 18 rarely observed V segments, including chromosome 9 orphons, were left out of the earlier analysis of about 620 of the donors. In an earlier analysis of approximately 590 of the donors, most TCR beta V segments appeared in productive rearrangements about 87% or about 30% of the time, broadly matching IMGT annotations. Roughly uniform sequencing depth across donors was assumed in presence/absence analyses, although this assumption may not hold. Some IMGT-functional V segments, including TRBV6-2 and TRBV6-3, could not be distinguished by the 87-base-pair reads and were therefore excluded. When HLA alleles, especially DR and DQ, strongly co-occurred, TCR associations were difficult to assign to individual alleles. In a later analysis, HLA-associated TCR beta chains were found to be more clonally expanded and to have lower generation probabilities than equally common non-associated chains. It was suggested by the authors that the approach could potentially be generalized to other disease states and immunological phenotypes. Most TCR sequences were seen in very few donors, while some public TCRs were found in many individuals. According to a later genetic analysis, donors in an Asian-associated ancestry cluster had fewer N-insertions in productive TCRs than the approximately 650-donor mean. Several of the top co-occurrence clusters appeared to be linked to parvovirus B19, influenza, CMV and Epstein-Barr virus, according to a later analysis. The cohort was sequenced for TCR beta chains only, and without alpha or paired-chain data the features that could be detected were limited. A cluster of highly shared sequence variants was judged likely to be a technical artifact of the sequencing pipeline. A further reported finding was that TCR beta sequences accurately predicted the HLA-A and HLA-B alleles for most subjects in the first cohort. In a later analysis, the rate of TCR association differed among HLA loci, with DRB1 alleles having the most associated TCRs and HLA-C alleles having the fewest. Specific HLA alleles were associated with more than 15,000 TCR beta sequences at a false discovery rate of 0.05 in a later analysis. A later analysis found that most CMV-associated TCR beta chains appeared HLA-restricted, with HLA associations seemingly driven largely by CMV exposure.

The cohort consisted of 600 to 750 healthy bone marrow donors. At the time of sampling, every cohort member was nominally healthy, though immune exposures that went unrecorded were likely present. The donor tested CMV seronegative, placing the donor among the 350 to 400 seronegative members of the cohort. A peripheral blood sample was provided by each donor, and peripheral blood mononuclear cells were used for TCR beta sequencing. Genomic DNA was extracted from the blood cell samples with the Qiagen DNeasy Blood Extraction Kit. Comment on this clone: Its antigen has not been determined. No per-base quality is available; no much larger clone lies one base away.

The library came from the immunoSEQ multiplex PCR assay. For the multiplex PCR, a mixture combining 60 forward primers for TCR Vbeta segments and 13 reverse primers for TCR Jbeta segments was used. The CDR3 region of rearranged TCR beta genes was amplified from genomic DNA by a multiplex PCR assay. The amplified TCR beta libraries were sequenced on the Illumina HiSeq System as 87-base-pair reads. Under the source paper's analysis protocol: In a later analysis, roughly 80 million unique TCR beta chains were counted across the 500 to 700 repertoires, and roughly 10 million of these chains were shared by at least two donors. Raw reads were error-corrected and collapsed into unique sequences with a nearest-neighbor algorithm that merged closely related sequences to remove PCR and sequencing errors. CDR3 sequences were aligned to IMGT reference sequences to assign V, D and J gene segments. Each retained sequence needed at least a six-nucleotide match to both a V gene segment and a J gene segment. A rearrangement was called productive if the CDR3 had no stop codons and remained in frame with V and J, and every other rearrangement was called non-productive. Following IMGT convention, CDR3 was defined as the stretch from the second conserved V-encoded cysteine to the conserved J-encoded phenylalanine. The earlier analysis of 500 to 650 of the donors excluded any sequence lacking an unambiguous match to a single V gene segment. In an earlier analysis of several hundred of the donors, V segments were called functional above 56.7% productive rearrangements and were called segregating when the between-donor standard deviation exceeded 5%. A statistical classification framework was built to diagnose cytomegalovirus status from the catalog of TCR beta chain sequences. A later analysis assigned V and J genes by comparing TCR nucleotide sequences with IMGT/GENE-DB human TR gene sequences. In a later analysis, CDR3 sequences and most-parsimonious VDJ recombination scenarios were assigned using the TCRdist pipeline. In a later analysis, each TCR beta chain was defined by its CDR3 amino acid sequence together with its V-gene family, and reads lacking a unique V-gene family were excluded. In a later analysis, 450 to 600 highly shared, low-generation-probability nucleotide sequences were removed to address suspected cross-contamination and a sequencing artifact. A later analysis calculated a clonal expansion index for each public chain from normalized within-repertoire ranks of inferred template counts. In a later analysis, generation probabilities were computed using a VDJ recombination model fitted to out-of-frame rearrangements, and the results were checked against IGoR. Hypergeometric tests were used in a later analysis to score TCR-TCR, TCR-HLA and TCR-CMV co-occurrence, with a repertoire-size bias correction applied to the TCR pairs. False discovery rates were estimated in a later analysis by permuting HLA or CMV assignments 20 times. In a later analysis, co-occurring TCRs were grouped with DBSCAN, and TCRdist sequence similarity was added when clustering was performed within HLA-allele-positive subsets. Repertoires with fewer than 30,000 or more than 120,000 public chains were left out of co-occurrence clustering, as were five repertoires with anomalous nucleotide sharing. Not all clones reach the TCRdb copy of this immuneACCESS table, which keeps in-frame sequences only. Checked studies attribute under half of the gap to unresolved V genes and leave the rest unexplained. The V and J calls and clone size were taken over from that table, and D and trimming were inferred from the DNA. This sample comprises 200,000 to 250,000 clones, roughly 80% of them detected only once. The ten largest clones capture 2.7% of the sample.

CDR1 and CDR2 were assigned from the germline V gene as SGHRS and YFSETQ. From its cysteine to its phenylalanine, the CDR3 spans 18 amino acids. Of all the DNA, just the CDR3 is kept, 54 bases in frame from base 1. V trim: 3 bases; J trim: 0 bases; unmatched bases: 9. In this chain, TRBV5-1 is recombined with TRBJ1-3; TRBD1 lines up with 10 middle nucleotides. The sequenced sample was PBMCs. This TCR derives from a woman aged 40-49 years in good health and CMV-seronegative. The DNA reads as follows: TGCGCCAGCAGCTCAGGGACAGGGGATATTCACTCTGGAAACACCATATATTTT. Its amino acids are CASSSGTGDIHSGNTIYF.